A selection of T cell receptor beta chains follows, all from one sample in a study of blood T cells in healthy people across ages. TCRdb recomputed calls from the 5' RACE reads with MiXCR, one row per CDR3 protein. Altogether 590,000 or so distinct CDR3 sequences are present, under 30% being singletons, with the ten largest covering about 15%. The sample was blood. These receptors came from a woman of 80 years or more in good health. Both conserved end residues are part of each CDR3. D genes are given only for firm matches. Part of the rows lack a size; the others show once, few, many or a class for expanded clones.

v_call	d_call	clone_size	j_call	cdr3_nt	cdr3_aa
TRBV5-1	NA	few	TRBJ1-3	TGCGCCAGCAGCCTACAGGTTCGGGACACCATATATTTT	CASSLQVRDTIYF
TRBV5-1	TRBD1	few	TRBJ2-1	TGCGCCAGCAGCTTGAGGGGGTCTAGAACAGGGGCACCCTCCTGCAATGAGCAGTTCTTC	CASSLRGSRTGAPSCNEQFF
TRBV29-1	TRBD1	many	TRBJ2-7	TGCAGCGTCCGACAGGGGGCCGAGCAGTACTTC	CSVRQGAEQYF
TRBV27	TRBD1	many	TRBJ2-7	TGTGCCAGCAGTCCCCGACAGGGAAAGGGCTACGAGCAGTACTTC	CASSPRQGKGYEQYF
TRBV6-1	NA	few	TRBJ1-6	TGTGCCAGCAGTGAAGCGGTGGGGGGCGCCCGTCGGGAGTCACCCCTCCACTTT	CASSEAVGGARRESPLHF
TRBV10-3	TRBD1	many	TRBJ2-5	TGTGCCACCCGGACAGGTCGGGGAGAGACCCAGTACTTC	CATRTGRGETQYF
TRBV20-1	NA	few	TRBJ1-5	TGCAGTGCTTCCCCCCCGTATAGCAATCAGCCCCGGCATTTT	CSASPPYSNQPRHF
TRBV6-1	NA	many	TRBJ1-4	TGTGCCAGCAGTATCAGCCTTTCAACTAATGAAAAACTGTTTTTT	CASSISLSTNEKLFF
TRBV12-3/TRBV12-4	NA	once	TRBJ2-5	TGTGCCAGCAGTTACTCCGGTGCGGGCCCCAAAGAGACCCAGTACTTC	CASSYSGAGPKETQYF
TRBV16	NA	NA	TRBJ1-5	TGTGCCAGCAGCCAATTGTGGGACACAAGCAATCAGCCCCAGCATTTT	CASSQLWDTSNQPQHF
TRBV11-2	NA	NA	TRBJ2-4	TGCGCCAGCAGCTTTTTGTCCGGGGGGCCCCTCAATGAGCAGTACTTC	CASSFLSGGPLNEQYF
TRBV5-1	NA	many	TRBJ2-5	TGCGCCAGCAGCTTTCCCGGGGACCAAGAGACCCAGTACTTC	CASSFPGDQETQYF
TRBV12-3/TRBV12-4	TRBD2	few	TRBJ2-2	TGTGCCAGCAGTTTACGATGGGGGGGTACCGGGGAGCTGTTTTTT	CASSLRWGGTGELFF
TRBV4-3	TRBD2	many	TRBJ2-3	TGCGCCAGCAGCCATTCTAGCGGGGGGGGATTCACAGATACGCAGTATTTT	CASSHSSGGGFTDTQYF
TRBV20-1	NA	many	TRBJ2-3	TGCAGTGCTAGTTCCCGAATTAGGACAGATACGCAGTATTTT	CSASSRIRTDTQYF
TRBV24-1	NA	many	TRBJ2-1	TGTGCCACCAGTGAACCCGGCCGTAATGAGCAGTTCTTC	CATSEPGRNEQFF
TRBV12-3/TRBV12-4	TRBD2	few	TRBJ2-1	TGTGCCAGCAGTTCAACCCCGGACGGGACTAGCGGGGGGGCTGTCTACAATGAGCAGTTCTTC	CASSSTPDGTSGGAVYNEQFF
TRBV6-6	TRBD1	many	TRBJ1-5	TGTGCCAGCAGCCAACAGGGGGGCAATCAGCCCCAGCATTTT	CASSQQGGNQPQHF
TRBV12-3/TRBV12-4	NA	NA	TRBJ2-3	TGTGCCGGCAGCCGAGGGACCGGGGGATGGGGAGATACGCAGTATTTT	CAGSRGTGGWGDTQYF
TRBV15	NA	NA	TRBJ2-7	TGTGTCACCAGCAGAGTAGATTCCTACGAGCAGTACTTC	CVTSRVDSYEQYF
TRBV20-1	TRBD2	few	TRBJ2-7	TGCAGTGCTAGAGATGCCACAGCGGGGGCGTCGTACTTC	CSARDATAGASYF
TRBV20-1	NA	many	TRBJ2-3	TGCAGTGCTAGAGTCCCCACCGCATCAGATACGCAGTATTTT	CSARVPTASDTQYF
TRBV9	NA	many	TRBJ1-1	TGTGCCAGCAGCCCCGGAGACGACACTGAAGCTTTCTTT	CASSPGDDTEAFF
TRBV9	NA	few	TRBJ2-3	TGTGCCAGCAGCGTAGGGCGGGTCCTCACAGATACGCAGTATTTT	CASSVGRVLTDTQYF
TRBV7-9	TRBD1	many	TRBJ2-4	TGTGCCAGCAGCCCCGGACAGGTTTTTTTAGCCAAAAACATTCAGTACTTC	CASSPGQVFLAKNIQYF
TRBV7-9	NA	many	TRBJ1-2	TGTGCCAGCAGCTTGAGCAAGAAGGGCTACACCTTC	CASSLSKKGYTF
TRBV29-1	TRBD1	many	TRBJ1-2	TGCAGCGTCGTCGGGGGACAGGGGCTTAACTATGGCTACACCTTC	CSVVGGQGLNYGYTF
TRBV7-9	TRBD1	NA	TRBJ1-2	TGTGCCAGCAGCCCCCCCGGTCCGGCAGGGGGTAACTATGGCTACACCTTC	CASSPPGPAGGNYGYTF
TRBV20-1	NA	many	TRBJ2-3	TGCAGTGCTAGAGGACGGGGCTCGCAGTCCAACAGAGATACGCAGTATTTT	CSARGRGSQSNRDTQYF
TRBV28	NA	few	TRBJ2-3	TGTGCCAGTTTTGGACAAGGTGTAGATACGCAGTATTTT	CASFGQGVDTQYF
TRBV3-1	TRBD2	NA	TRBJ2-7	TGTGCCAGCGGCCCGGGACGAGCGGGGAACTCCTACGAGCAGTACTTC	CASGPGRAGNSYEQYF
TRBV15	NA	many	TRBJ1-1	TGTGCCACCGCGGCAGGTGGGACTGAAGCTTTCTTT	CATAAGGTEAFF
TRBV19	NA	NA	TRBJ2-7	TGTGCCTGCGGGGTCTACAATGAGCAGTACTTC	CACGVYNEQYF
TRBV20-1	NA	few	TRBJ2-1	TGCAGTGCTTCTCCGGCCATTAGCTCCTACAATGAGCAGTTCTTC	CSASPAISSYNEQFF
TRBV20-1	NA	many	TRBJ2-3	TGCAGTGCTAGTCGCCCAGACCATAGCACAGATACGCAGTATTTT	CSASRPDHSTDTQYF
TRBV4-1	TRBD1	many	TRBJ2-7	TGCGCCAGCAGCCGGAGCCACGACAGGGGGGGCTCCTACGAGCAGTACTTC	CASSRSHDRGGSYEQYF
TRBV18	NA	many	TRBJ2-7	TGTGCCAGCTCACCGCCGGCCGGTGCCACCTACGAGCAGTACTTC	CASSPPAGATYEQYF
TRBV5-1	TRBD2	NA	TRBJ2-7	TGCGCCAGCAGCCGGGAGGCTAGTAGGGGAGGATACAATGAGCAGTACTTC	CASSREASRGGYNEQYF
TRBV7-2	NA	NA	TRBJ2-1	TGTGCCAGCAGCTTAGATGGAGGGGGGGCCTTCAATGAGCAGTTCTTC	CASSLDGGGAFNEQFF
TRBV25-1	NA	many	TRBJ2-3	TGTGCCAGCAGTGAAGGCCAGCGTACTAGCACAGATACGCAGTATTTT	CASSEGQRTSTDTQYF
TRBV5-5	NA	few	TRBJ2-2	TGTGCCAGCAGCTTGGTGGCAGGAGTAAACACCGGGGAGCTGTTTTTT	CASSLVAGVNTGELFF
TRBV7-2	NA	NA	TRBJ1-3	TGTGCCAGCAGCTTAAGGGTATCCTCTGGAAACACCATATATTTT	CASSLRVSSGNTIYF
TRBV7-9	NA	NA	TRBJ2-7	TGTGCCAGCAGCTTGAGTGGGGTATCCTCCGCCTACGAGCAGTACTTC	CASSLSGVSSAYEQYF
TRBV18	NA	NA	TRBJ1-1	TGTGCCAGCTCACCACCTCAGGGGAGCTGGAACACTGAAGCTTTCTTT	CASSPPQGSWNTEAFF
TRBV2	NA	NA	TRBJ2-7	TGTGCCAGCAGTGAGACAGGATGGAGCTCCTACGAGCAGTACTTC	CASSETGWSSYEQYF
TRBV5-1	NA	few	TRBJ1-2	TGCGCCAGCAGCCCTGGCGGGGTGGACTATGGCTACACCTTC	CASSPGGVDYGYTF
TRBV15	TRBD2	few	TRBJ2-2	TGTGCCACCAGTACCAGGAGGCGGGGGGTTGACGGGGAGCTGTTTTTT	CATSTRRRGVDGELFF
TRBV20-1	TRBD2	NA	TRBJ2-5	TGCAGTGTCCACCTAGCGGGGGGCTCCCAAGGGACCCAGTACTTC	CSVHLAGGSQGTQYF
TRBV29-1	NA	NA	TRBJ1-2	TGCAGCGTTGAATTCCGGGATTATGGCTACACCTTC	CSVEFRDYGYTF
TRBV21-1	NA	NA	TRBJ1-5	TGTGCCAGCAGCAAAGAAAAGGCAGTCCTATATAGCAATCAGCCCCAGCATTTT	CASSKEKAVLYSNQPQHF
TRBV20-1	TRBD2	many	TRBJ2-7	TGCAGTGCTAGGCCCCTCGCGGGGGGGCTCTACGAGCAGTACTTC	CSARPLAGGLYEQYF
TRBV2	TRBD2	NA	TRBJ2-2	TGTGCCAGCATCGGGACTAGCGGGGCCACCGGGGAGCTGTTTTTT	CASIGTSGATGELFF
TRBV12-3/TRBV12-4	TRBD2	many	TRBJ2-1	TGTGCCAGCAGTTTAGAGATAGCGGGGGGGATCTTGGATGAGCAGTTCTTC	CASSLEIAGGILDEQFF
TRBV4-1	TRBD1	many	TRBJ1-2	TGCGCCAGCAGCCGAGGAGAGACCAGGACAGGGGTGGGCTACACCTTC	CASSRGETRTGVGYTF